One TCR beta chain is described in this entry. Here immunoSEQ multiplex PCR was the method, and the copy in TCRdb shows in-frame clones only, minus some. This repertoire shows 90,000 to 140,000 clones, around nine tenths found once; its top ten account for roughly 2.5%. The sample originates from a study of T cell responses to AZD1222 COVID-19 vaccine. Germline V CDR1 and CDR2: SGHTA, FQGNSA. The CDR3 contains 15 residues. After removal of 5 bases from V and 0 bases from J, the junction contained 7 bases not matched to a gene. The J gene is TRBJ2-7, the V gene TRBV7-2; TRBD1 agrees at 7 bases. The clonotype comes from an adult in good health. The material sequenced was peripheral blood, taken on day 0 of AZD1222 vaccination. CDR3: CASSLSGQTSYEQYF. In DNA, the CDR3 is TGTGCCAGCAGCCTCTCGGGACAGACCTCCTACGAGCAGTACTTC.